In this sample, the clone carrying this T cell receptor (beta chain) turned up a few times. Its matching antigen is unknown. TCRdb processed the 5' RACE reads anew with MiXCR; each CDR3 protein has one entry. Here the sample spans around 45,000 distinct CDR3 sequences, roughly 15% being singletons. The data are from a study of spatial heterogeneity in lung cancer. Overall study context: Averaged across combinations, each unique TCR and UMI pairing appeared more than ten times in raw reads, which were uncorrected.

This CDR3 has 13 amino acids. The V and J ends lost 6 bases and 3 bases respectively, with 11 bases between them. The V gene's germline CDR1 is MGHDK and CDR2 SYGVNS. Specified time point: sample taken at primary tumor resection. Sequencing was performed on whole RNA extracted from tumor and nontumor lung tissue, or from frozen PBMC, and the material was left unsorted. The donor group consisted of around 77 patients who had untreated, early-stage non-small cell lung cancer. Study-wide results and caveats: Resection saw ubiquitous expanded tumor TCRs appear in blood more than follow-up did.

The sequence came from a male donor with early-stage non-small cell lung cancer. This rearrangement joins TRBV25-1 to TRBJ1-1; maybe TRBD1 (6 bases). The source was PBMCs, collected at surgery. The CDR3 spells CASRRGGYTEAFF. In DNA, the CDR3 is TGTGCCAGCAGGAGAGGGGGGTACACTGAAGCTTTCTTT.